This TCR beta chain was profiled in a study of blood T cell repertoires in COVID-19. Study-level background: Samples taken during acute and convalescent COVID-19 were collected in the United States, Italy and Spain. The analysed material was cDNA or gDNA that came from T cells, B-cell-depleted T cells, or PBMCs.

Seattle patient enrollment occurred during active infection, with longitudinal follow-up thereafter. TCRdb's copy holds only in-frame clones and misses some; the assay was immunoSEQ multiplex PCR. Of about 150,000 clones in the sample, 80% to 90% were seen once. Specimen: peripheral blood. This sequence was found in a woman aged 60-75 years with COVID-19, enrolled during active disease.

Here the CDR3 DNA reads TGTGCCAGCAGCTCCCCGAGCCTTCCCAGGGTTGGCTACACCTTC. Protein: CASSSPSLPRVGYTF. This chain uses TRBV7-3 with TRBJ1-2; a possible D gene is TRBD1 (5 bases). The CDR3 consists of 15 residues. Trimming left V 4 bases short and J 7 bases short, with 19 bases between. CDR1 is SGHTA and CDR2 is FQGTGA in the germline V gene. Supplemented by reference TRBV7-3 and TRBJ1-2, the full variable domain reads GAGVSQTPSNKVTEKGKYVELRCDPISGHTALYWYRQSLGQGPEFLIYFQGTGAADDSGLPNDRFFAVRPEGSVSTLKIQRTERGDSAVYLCASSSPSLPRVGYTFGSGTRLTVV.